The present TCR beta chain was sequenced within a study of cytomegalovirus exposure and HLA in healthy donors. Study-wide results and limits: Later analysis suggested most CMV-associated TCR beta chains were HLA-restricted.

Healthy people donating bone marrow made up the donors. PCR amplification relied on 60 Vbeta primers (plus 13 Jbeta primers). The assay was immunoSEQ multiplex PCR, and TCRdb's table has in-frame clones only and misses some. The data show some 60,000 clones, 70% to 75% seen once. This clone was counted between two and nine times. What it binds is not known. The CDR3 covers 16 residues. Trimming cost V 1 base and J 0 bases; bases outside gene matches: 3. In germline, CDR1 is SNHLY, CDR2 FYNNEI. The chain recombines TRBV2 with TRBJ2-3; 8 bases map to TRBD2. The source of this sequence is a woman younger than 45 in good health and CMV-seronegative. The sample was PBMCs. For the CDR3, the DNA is TGTGCCAGCAGTGAAGACGGGGGGGTAAGCACAGATACGCAGTATTTT. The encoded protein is CASSEDGGVSTDTQYF.